A single T cell receptor beta chain is shown here with its context. Antigen specificity is unknown. The data originate from a study of T cells in localized non-small cell lung cancer. Notes on the study in general: Sequencing was limited to one tumor region, leaving the possibility of heterogeneity open. Adjacent uninvolved lung tissue had the highest T cell clonality, exceeding tumor.

The CDR3 is made up of 13 amino acids. Germline V lookup: CDR1 SGHVS, CDR2 FNYEAQ. The V end lost 2 bases, the J end lost 5 bases, and 7 bases lay between the germline ends. Sequencing was performed with immunoSEQ multiplex PCR; in TCRdb, only in-frame clones are kept and a portion is missing. Here the sample spans 70,000 to 100,000 clones, about 84% being singletons. The source of this sequence is a female donor of 60 years or more with stage I lung adenocarcinoma. The chain has TRBV7-6 and TRBJ1-5; possible D gene TRBD1, 5 bases. The specimen was peripheral blood, collected before any cancer treatment. The CDR3 here is CASSLKGDQPQHF. Here the CDR3 DNA reads TGTGCCAGCAGCTTAAAAGGGGATCAGCCCCAGCATTTT.